This entry lists 14 T cell receptor beta chains sequenced from one sample in a study of metastatic and nonmetastatic thyroid tumors. Thyroid surgery had not been preceded by any treatment in any patient. TCRdb used MiXCR to call clones anew from the PCR reads. The sample has under 75,000 clones; about 17% are singletons. Source material: blood. The receptors originated from a female donor with papillary thyroid cancer or a benign thyroid nodule (not recorded which). Some clones in this sample may be carry-over from other donors' samples.

Points on this clone: A much larger clone sits a single nucleotide away, making a read error possible. The chain couples TRBV15 to TRBJ1-5; D uncertain. The CDR3 covers 14 residues. Germline assignment: CDR1 LNHNV and CDR2 YYDKDF (reference sequence). V gave up 1 base and J gave up 5 bases, with 9 bases separating them. In DNA, the CDR3 is TGTGCCACCAGCAGAGGTCGGGTTTATCAGCCCCAGCATTTT. This translates into CATSRGRVYQPQHF.

This clone was counted many times. In DNA, the CDR3 is TGTGCCAGCAGTGTAACAACTAATGAAAAACTGTTTTTT. This codes for CASSVTTNEKLFF. The chain has TRBV27 and TRBJ1-4; D not resolved. This CDR3 is 13 amino acids long. Trimming shortened V by 5 bases and J by 0 bases, and 4 bases separated the two germline ends. Per the germline V gene, CDR1 is MNHEY and CDR2 is SMNVEV (reference sequence). Together with reference TRBV27 and TRBJ1-4, the CDR3 gives the full variable domain: EAQVTQNPRYLITVTGKKLTVTCSQNMNHEYMSWYRQDPGLGLRQIYYSMNVEVTDKGDVPEGYKVSRKEKRNFPLILESPSPNQTSLYFCASSVTTNEKLFFGSGTQLSVL.

This clone came up many times. The J gene is TRBJ2-1, the V gene TRBV10-3; 8 bases match TRBD2. This CDR3 has 15 residues. V dropped 2 bases and J dropped 7; count of bases not matched to a gene: 7. Germline V lookup: CDR1 ENHRY, CDR2 SYGVKD. CDR3 DNA sequence: TGTGCCATCAGTGAGGTGAGCGGGAGTTCGAATGAGCAGTTCTTC. Protein: CAISEVSGSSNEQFF.

This clone was observed many times. The chain recombines TRBV6-1 with TRBJ2-7; 14 nucleotides align to TRBD2. CDR1 MNHNS and CDR2 SASEGT come from the germline V gene. With V trimmed by 7 bases and J by 10 bases, 3 bases remained unmatched. The CDR3 is 12 amino acids. The CDR3 protein is CASTGTSGGQYF. As DNA, the CDR3 is TGTGCCAGCACAGGGACTAGCGGGGGCCAGTACTTC.

This sequence joins TRBV7-2 and TRBJ1-2; 10 positions match TRBD1. Germline trimming cut 4 bases from V and 5 bases from J; bases unmatched to any gene: 7. The CDR3 contains 15 residues. The germline V gene has CDR1 SGHTA and CDR2 FQGNSA. Here the CDR3 reads CASSSRDRGRYGYTF. The CDR3 DNA reads TGTGCCAGCAGCTCCCGGGACAGGGGAAGGTATGGCTACACCTTC.

The chain recombines TRBV30 with TRBJ1-3, with unresolved D. The CDR3 consists of 13 residues. The germline V and J ends were trimmed by 4 bases and 1 base, with 8 bases remaining between them. Germline-derived CDR1 and CDR2 are GTSNPN and SVGIG (reference sequence). The CDR3 sequence: CAWMVGSGNTIYF. The CDR3 DNA sequence: TGTGCCTGGATGGTCGGGTCTGGAAACACCATATATTTT.

This clone has ten or more counts. V and J are TRBV27 and TRBJ2-1; D could derive from TRBD1 or TRBD2 (6 bases each). The germline gives CDR1 MNHEY, CDR2 SMNVEV (reference sequence). The V and J ends lost 6 bases and 7 bases respectively, with 19 bases between them. The CDR3 spans 15 residues. The chain's CDR3 is CASRLFGGVSNEQFF. The CDR3 bases are TGTGCCAGCAGACTCTTCGGGGGCGTAAGTAATGAGCAGTTCTTC.

This clone was seen many times. This rearrangement joins TRBV30 to TRBJ1-4, with TRBD1 matching over 11 bases. The J segment lost 5 bases and the V segment lost 5 bases, leaving 22 bases of the junction unmatched. Germline CDR1 reads GTSNPN; CDR2 reads SVGIG (reference sequence). The CDR3 consists of 20 residues. In nucleotides, the CDR3 is TGTGCCTGGCCCGACTTGCCCTGGACAGGGGGCGTTACGGCCAATGAAAAACTGTTTTTT. As protein: CAWPDLPWTGGVTANEKLFF.

This clone was detected ten times or more. The chain joins TRBV20-1 to TRBJ1-4, with D uncertain. With 1 base removed from V and 0 bases from J, the gap between germline ends came to 6 bases. The germline V gene encodes CDR1 DFQATT and CDR2 SNEGSKA (reference sequence). The CDR3 spans 14 residues. CDR3 in amino acids: CSARAVATNEKLFF. The CDR3 DNA reads as TGCAGTGCTAGAGCCGTTGCAACTAATGAAAAACTGTTTTTT.

The genes are TRBV6-1 and TRBJ2-7; 9 bases are shared with TRBD2. Trimming removed 7 bases from V and 0 bases from J; junction bases left unmatched: 10. The CDR3 totals 16 residues. Per germline, CDR1 MNHNS and CDR2 SASEGT. CDR3 nucleotides: TGTGCCAGCATTCGAGCGGGAGGTCTAGGCTCCTACGAGCAGTACTTC. As protein: CASIRAGGLGSYEQYF.

This clone was recorded many times. This rearrangement joins TRBV19 to TRBJ1-5, with 7 nucleotides matching TRBD1. V dropped 1 base and J dropped 6; count of bases not matched to a gene: 9. The CDR3 runs 16 residues. The germline gives CDR1 LNHDA, CDR2 SQIVND (reference sequence). In DNA form, the CDR3 reads TGTGCCAGTAGTATAGGACCCAGGGGGGAAGGTCAGCCCCAGCATTTT. This translates into CASSIGPRGEGQPQHF. The whole variable domain, remainder taken from reference TRBV19 and TRBJ1-5, is DGGITQSPKYLFRKEGQNVTLSCEQNLNHDAMYWYRQDPGQGLRLIYYSQIVNDFQKGDIAEGYSVSREKKESFPLTVTSAQKNPTAFYLCASSIGPRGEGQPQHFGDGTRLSIL.

This clone was picked up many times. This chain uses TRBV4-2 with TRBJ1-1; 8 nucleotides line up with TRBD1. The CDR3 covers 16 residues. V was pared by 0 bases and J by 4 bases, with 7 bases of the junction left unmatched. The germline V gene has CDR1 LGHNA and CDR2 YNFKEQ. For the CDR3, the DNA is TGTGCCAGCAGCCAAGAACCAGGGGGCGGGATCACTGAAGCTTTCTTT. It yields the protein CASSQEPGGGITEAFF.

This chain uses TRBV11-2 with TRBJ2-2, with 14 nucleotides matching TRBD2. Germline values: CDR1 SGHAT, CDR2 FQNNGV. J gave up 0 bases and V 2 bases, and 5 bases lay outside the gene matches. CDR3 length: 19 amino acids. The CDR3 DNA follows: TGTGCCAGCAGCTTATCCGGACTAGCGGGGGGTACGAACACCGGGGAGCTGTTTTTT. Amino acids: CASSLSGLAGGTNTGELFF.

Many counts were recorded for this clone. The rearrangement uses TRBV6-1 and TRBJ1-1; D is uncertain. Germline V CDR1 and CDR2: MNHNS, SASEGT. Trimming took off 8 bases at V and 6 bases at J, with 13 bases between the two ends. There are 12 residues in the CDR3. CDR3 region: CASFVQSAEAFF. CDR3 DNA: TGTGCCAGCTTTGTTCAGAGCGCTGAAGCTTTCTTT.